These 26 T cell receptor beta chains originate from one sample sequenced in a study of T cells after yellow fever vaccination. TCRdb recomputed calls from the 5' RACE reads with MiXCR, one row per CDR3 protein. The table lists under 350,000 distinct CDR3 sequences, over 3.5% of them singletons. The sample here was PBMCs, taken 5 days after the yellow fever booster vaccination. The source is a man in his late teens or twenties who received the YFV17D yellow fever vaccine.

This clonotype has a handful of counts. The chain is built from TRBV6-1 and TRBJ1-1; possible D gene TRBD1, 6 bases. This CDR3 contains 13 residues. Germline V lookup: CDR1 MNHNS, CDR2 SASEGT. Deletions cut 4 bases from V and 4 bases from J, with 10 bases between. The CDR3 loop reads CASSGMTGTEAFF. The CDR3, as DNA: TGTGCCAGCAGTGGCATGACAGGCACTGAAGCTTTCTTT.

This clonotype was recorded a few times. V and J are TRBV6-1 and TRBJ2-5; TRBD2 might be the D (6 bases). Germline V gene data show CDR1 as MNHNS and CDR2 as SASEGT. This CDR3 comprises 15 residues. Between the trimmed V and J ends, which lost 5 bases and 5 bases, there was a span of 18 bases. CDR3 region: CASSPGEIRQETQYF. The CDR3 DNA is TGTGCCAGCAGTCCGGGGGAAATTAGGCAGGAGACCCAGTACTTC.

This clonotype was counted between two and nine times. V and J are TRBV12-3 or TRBV12-4 and TRBJ1-3; D unclear. The V gene lost 3 bases and the J gene lost 5 bases, with 5 bases spanning the gap. The CDR3 is 12 amino acids. CDR3 nucleotide sequence: TGTGCCAGCAGTTTTTATCGAAACACCATATATTTT. Residues: CASSFYRNTIYF.

This chain links TRBV12-3 or TRBV12-4 with TRBJ1-4; 7 bases match TRBD1. The length of the CDR3 is 14 residues. V shed 5 bases, J shed 8 bases, and the junction held 8 bases outside the gene matches. CDR3 region: CASSPTGDWEKLFF. The CDR3, as DNA: TGTGCCAGCAGTCCCACAGGGGACTGGGAAAAACTGTTTTTT.

This clonotype was detected only a few times. The rearrangement uses TRBV4-3 and TRBJ1-1; D remains ambiguous. V dropped 1 base and J dropped 2 bases, with 14 bases sitting between them. CDR1 LGHNA and CDR2 YSLEER come from the germline V gene. This CDR3 region has 16 residues. Here the CDR3 DNA reads TGCGCCAGCAGCCAAGTCTTTGATCTGGCAAACACTGAAGCTTTCTTT. It is translated as CASSQVFDLANTEAFF.

This clonotype came up many times. The chain has TRBV5-1 and TRBJ2-4; 11 positions match TRBD1. The junction had 5 bases not matched to a gene; V was cut back by 2 bases and J by 10 bases. CDR3 length: 14 residues. Germline CDR1 reads SGHRS; CDR2 reads YFSETQ. The CDR3 region is CASSFWGQGEIQYF. The CDR3 nucleotides read TGCGCCAGCAGCTTTTGGGGACAGGGGGAGATTCAGTACTTC.

Many counts were recorded for this clonotype. The V gene is TRBV6-8, the J gene TRBJ2-2; possibly TRBD1 for D (6 bases). The CDR3 has 15 amino acids. Trimming took 5 bases from V and 1 from J, leaving 11 bases between them. Germline V gene data show CDR1 as MNHGY and CDR2 as SAAAGT. The CDR3 region has the DNA TGTGCCAGCAGTGTCCGGGACAAGAACACCGGGGAGCTGTTTTTT. Protein sequence: CASSVRDKNTGELFF.

This clonotype was seen a few times. This chain links TRBV12-3 or TRBV12-4 with TRBJ2-1, with TRBD1 matching over 9 bases. The CDR3 has 16 residues. V was pared by 6 bases and J by 6 bases, with 12 bases of the junction left unmatched. The CDR3: CASSRYLQGAVNEQFF. The CDR3 region has the DNA TGTGCCAGCAGCCGCTACCTACAGGGGGCTGTCAATGAGCAGTTCTTC.

This clonotype was counted ten times or more. V and J are TRBV7-2 and TRBJ1-2; maybe TRBD1 (5 bases). This CDR3 spans 14 amino acids. Germline CDR1 SGHTA, CDR2 FQGNSA. V lost 0 bases and J lost 7, with 12 bases in between. The CDR3 nucleotides read TGTGCCAGCAGCTTAGCCGGCGGGGGGAGTGGCTACACCTTC. Its translation: CASSLAGGGSGYTF.

This clonotype was seen a handful of times. The junction departs from germline at one end; a sequencing error may be responsible. CDR3 coding DNA: TGTGCTAGCAGCCCCCACGAGACAGGGGCCCTCCAAGAGACCCAGTACTTC. It translates to CASSPHETGALQETQYF. The chain has TRBV7-7 and TRBJ2-5, with 8 bases identical to TRBD1. Germline V lookup: CDR1 SSHAT, CDR2 FNYEAQ (reference sequence). The CDR3 is made up of 17 amino acids.

This clonotype was seen more than once but under ten times. The V gene is TRBV15, the J gene TRBJ2-1, with D perhaps matching TRBD1 (5 bases). This CDR3 region has 13 residues. Germline V gene sequence: CDR1 LNHNV, CDR2 YYDKDF (reference sequence). The V gene lost 6 bases and the J gene lost 0 bases, with 6 bases spanning the gap. CDR3 sequence reads: CATRDTSYNEQFF. CDR3 nucleotides: TGTGCCACCAGGGACACCTCCTACAATGAGCAGTTCTTC. Full variable domain (outside the CDR3, taken from reference TRBV15 and TRBJ2-1): DAMVIQNPRYQVTQFGKPVTLSCSQTLNHNVMYWYQQKSSQAPKLLFHYYDKDFNNEADTPDNFQSRRPNTSFCFLDIRSPGLGDTAMYLCATRDTSYNEQFFGPGTRLTVL.

This clonotype showed up just a few times. The chain recombines TRBV21-1 with TRBJ2-3; the D call in the table, TRBD2, was not verified against the DNA. TRBV21-1 is given as a pseudogene. CDR3 length: 14 amino acids. The CDR3 nucleotides read TGTGCCAGCAGGGGTACGACGCTGGTCGATACGCAGTATTTT. Translated, it gives CASRGTTLVDTQYF.

This clonotype has ten or more counts. The chain is built from TRBV7-9 and TRBJ1-2, with 8 bases that match TRBD1. CDR3 length: 14 residues. The V gene's germline CDR1 is SEHNR and CDR2 FQNEAQ (reference sequence). V lost 5 bases, J lost 8 bases, and 10 bases stayed unmatched. CDR3 protein: CASSATTGVGGYTF. The CDR3 DNA sequence: TGTGCCAGCAGCGCGACGACAGGGGTTGGAGGCTACACCTTC. Looking up the rest from reference TRBV7-9 and TRBJ1-2 gives the full variable domain: DTGVSQNPRHKITKRGQNVTFRCDPISEHNRLYWYRQTLGQGPEFLTYFQNEAQLEKSRLLSDRFSAERPKGSFSTLEIQRTEQGDSAMYLCASSATTGVGGYTFGSGTRLTVV.

This clonotype has only a few counts. The V gene is TRBV29-1, the J gene TRBJ2-1; D gene unclear. The CDR3 is 12 amino acids. Germline V gene lookup returns CDR1 SQVTM and CDR2 ANQGSEA. The V and J ends lost 2 bases and 3 bases respectively, with 5 bases between them. In nucleotides, the CDR3 is TGCAGCGTTGAACACAACTACAATGAGCAGTTCTTC. Protein product: CSVEHNYNEQFF.

In its sample, this clonotype was seen a few times. This chain joins TRBV6-2 or TRBV6-3 and TRBJ1-5; TRBD1 might be the D (6 bases). The V gene's germline CDR1 is MNHEY and CDR2 SVGEGT. The germline V and J ends were trimmed by 4 bases and 4 bases, with 11 bases remaining between them. The CDR3 sequence is 14 residues long. CDR3 sequence: CASSSETGNQPQHF. CDR3 coding DNA: TGTGCCAGCAGTTCCGAAACAGGGAATCAGCCCCAGCATTTT.

The rearrangement joins TRBV6-2 or TRBV6-3 to TRBJ2-1; TRBD1 is a possible D gene (7 bases). CDR3 size: 17 residues. V lost 5 bases, J lost 0 bases, and 17 bases lay in between. Germline loops: CDR1 MNHEY, CDR2 SVGEGT. This CDR3 is CASSQGGGVISYNEQFF. CDR3 nucleotides: TGTGCCAGCAGTCAGGGGGGCGGGGTGATCTCCTACAATGAGCAGTTCTTC.

The gene calls are TRBV30 and TRBJ1-1; D remains unclear. Germline CDR1 reads GTSNPN; CDR2 reads SVGIG (reference sequence). The CDR3 is made up of 13 amino acids. V was cut by 4 bases and J by 2 bases, with 11 bases left in between. CDR3 coding DNA: TGTGCCTGGACCTTGACACTTAACACTGAAGCTTTCTTT. Its translation is CAWTLTLNTEAFF.

This clonotype was seen repeatedly, ten times or more. Here the CDR3 DNA reads TGCAGTGCTAGCAACTACACTTACCCCTATGGCTACACCTTC. It translates to CSASNYTYPYGYTF. The chain uses TRBV20-1 and TRBJ1-2; D gene ambiguous. Deletions cut 3 bases from V and 4 bases from J, with 15 bases between. Germline assignment: CDR1 DFQATT and CDR2 SNEGSKA (reference sequence). This CDR3 comprises 14 residues.

This chain uses TRBV5-5 with TRBJ2-2; D is unclear. Germline lookup yields CDR1 SGHKS and CDR2 YYEKEE (reference sequence). V was pared by 2 bases and J by 1 base, with 6 bases between. This CDR3 contains 14 residues. The chain's CDR3 is CASSFGENTGELFF. The CDR3 nucleotides are TGTGCCAGCAGCTTTGGGGAGAACACCGGGGAGCTGTTTTTT. Filled out from reference TRBV5-5 and TRBJ2-2, the complete variable domain reads DAGVTQSPTHLIKTRGQQVTLRCSPISGHKSVSWYQQVLGQGPQFIFQYYEKEERGRGNFPDRFSARQFPNYSSELNVNALLLGDSALYLCASSFGENTGELFFGEGSRLTVL.

The rearrangement links TRBV5-1 to TRBJ1-5; D remains unclear. CDR1 is SGHRS, CDR2 YFSETQ, per germline. V shed 1 base and J shed 3 bases, with 11 bases lying between them. The CDR3 runs 15 residues. CDR3 amino acids: CASSLFGSFNQPQHF. CDR3 DNA: TGCGCCAGCAGCTTGTTTGGCAGCTTCAATCAGCCCCAGCATTTT.

In this sample, this clonotype turned up a few times. This sequence joins TRBV5-5 and TRBJ1-1; D unclear. The CDR3 covers 12 residues. Trimming pared 4 bases from V and 12 bases from J, leaving 16 bases between. CDR1 SGHKS and CDR2 YYEKEE come from the germline V gene (reference sequence). As DNA, the CDR3 is TGTGCCAGCAGCCTCGTTGGCCCGGCGACTTTCTTT. It specifies CASSLVGPATFF.

This clonotype was found a few times. The rearrangement uses TRBV19 and TRBJ1-1; D is undetermined. Germline lookup yields CDR1 LNHDA and CDR2 SQIVND (reference sequence). V was pared by 8 bases and J by 1 base, with 11 bases between. The CDR3 runs 13 residues. CDR3 sequence reads: CASCLNPNTEAFF. In DNA, the CDR3 is TGTGCCAGTTGCCTCAACCCGAACACTGAAGCTTTCTTT.

The rearrangement joins TRBV20-1 to TRBJ2-7; D is unresolved. The CDR3 loop spans 14 amino acids. Between the trimmed V and J ends, which lost 3 bases and 1 base, there was a span of 13 bases. The germline V gene has CDR1 DFQATT and CDR2 SNEGSKA (reference sequence). The CDR3 sequence: CSASARTISYEQYV. The CDR3 region has the DNA TGCAGTGCTAGTGCTCGGACGATATCCTACGAGCAGTACGTC.

This clonotype was seen a handful of times. This chain connects TRBV6-1 to TRBJ1-6, with D maybe TRBD1 (6 bases). The CDR3 spans 15 residues. Trimming cost V 5 bases and J 6 bases, with 14 bases left between them. Germline V CDR1 and CDR2: MNHNS, SASEGT. The CDR3 nucleotides read TGTGCCAGCAGTTCGTTAGGGGGTCCTAATTCACCCCTCCACTTT. This encodes CASSSLGGPNSPLHF.

The chain employs TRBV18 and TRBJ2-7; D is perhaps TRBD1 (5 bases). The CDR3 sequence is 14 residues long. V lost 2 bases and J 1 base, leaving 9 bases between the germline ends. Germline lookup yields CDR1 KGHSH and CDR2 LQKENI. CDR3 bases: TGTGCCAGCTCACCATGGCCAGGGTCCTACGAGCAGTACTTC. It encodes CASSPWPGSYEQYF.

This sequence joins TRBV18 and TRBJ2-7; 12 bases line up with TRBD2. The CDR3 extends over 15 amino acids. Germline CDR1 reads KGHSH; CDR2 reads LQKENI. The junction had 4 bases not matched to a gene; V was cut back by 4 bases and J by 3 bases. The CDR3 region is CASSQTSGGRYEQYF. The CDR3 DNA is TGTGCCAGCTCACAAACTAGCGGGGGGCGCTACGAGCAGTACTTC.